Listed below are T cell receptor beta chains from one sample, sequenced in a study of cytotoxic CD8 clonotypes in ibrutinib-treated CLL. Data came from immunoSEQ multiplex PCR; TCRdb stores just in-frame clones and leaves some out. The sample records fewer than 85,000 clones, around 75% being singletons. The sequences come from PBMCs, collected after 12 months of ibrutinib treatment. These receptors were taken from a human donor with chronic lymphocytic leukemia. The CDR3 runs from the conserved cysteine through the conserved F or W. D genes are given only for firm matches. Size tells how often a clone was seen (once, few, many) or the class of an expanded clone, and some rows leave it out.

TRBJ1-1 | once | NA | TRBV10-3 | TGTGCCACCACCCCGGGGCGCCCGAACACTGAAGCTTTCTTT | CATTPGRPNTEAFF
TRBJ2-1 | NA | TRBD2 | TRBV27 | TGTGCCAGCAGTTCCTGGACTAGCGGGGCTGGTAGCTCCTACAATGAGCAGTTCTTC | CASSSWTSGAGSSYNEQFF
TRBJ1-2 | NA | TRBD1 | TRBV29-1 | TGCAGTGACAGGACAGGGAGCTATGGCTACACCTTC | CSDRTGSYGYTF
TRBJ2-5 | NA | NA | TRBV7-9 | TGTGCCAGCGGCCCGGGGGCTTCCCAAGAGACCCAGTACTTC | CASGPGASQETQYF
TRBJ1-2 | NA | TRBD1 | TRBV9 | TGTGCCAGCAGCGGCTGGACAGGGGATTATGGCTACACCTTC | CASSGWTGDYGYTF
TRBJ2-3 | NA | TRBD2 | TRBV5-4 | TGTGCCAGCAGCTCGTTTGCGGGAGGGGTGAATACGCAGTATTTT | CASSSFAGGVNTQYF
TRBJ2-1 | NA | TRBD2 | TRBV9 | TGTGCCAGCAGCCCCCGACTAGCGGGGGACAATGAGCAGTTCTTC | CASSPRLAGDNEQFF
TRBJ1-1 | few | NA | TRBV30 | TGTGCCTGGGACGGGCCTCGGGCTTTCTTT | CAWDGPRAFF
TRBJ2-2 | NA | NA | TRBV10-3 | TGTGCCATCAACCGCCTCGGAGATACCGGGGAGCTGTTTTTT | CAINRLGDTGELFF
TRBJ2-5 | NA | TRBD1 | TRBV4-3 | TGCGCCAGCAGCCATAACAGACAGGGGCCCGGAGAGACCCAGTACTTC | CASSHNRQGPGETQYF
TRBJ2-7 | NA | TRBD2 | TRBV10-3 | TGTGCCATCAACCCTAGCGGGAGACTTTACGAGCAGTACTTC | CAINPSGRLYEQYF
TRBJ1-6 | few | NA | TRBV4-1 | TGCGCCAGCAGCCAGCACAGGGCAGCTGACCTATCACCCCTCCACTTT | CASSQHRAADLSPLHF
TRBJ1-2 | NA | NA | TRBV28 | TGTGCCAGCACTCCCACGGGGGGCGGTAACTATGGCTACACCTTC | CASTPTGGGNYGYTF
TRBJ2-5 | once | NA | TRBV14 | TGTGCCAGCAGCCTCGCGGTCGGGAAGACCCAGTACTTC | CASSLAVGKTQYF
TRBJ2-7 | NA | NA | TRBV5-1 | TGCGCCAGCAGCTTGGACAGCCTCTACGAGCAGTACTTC | CASSLDSLYEQYF
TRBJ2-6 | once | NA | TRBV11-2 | TGTGCCAGCAGCTACCCCACGCCTGGGGCCAACGTCCTGACTTTC | CASSYPTPGANVLTF
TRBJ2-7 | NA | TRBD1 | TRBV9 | TGTGCCAGCAGCGTATTGGGACAGGGGGCCTACGAGCAGTACTTC | CASSVLGQGAYEQYF
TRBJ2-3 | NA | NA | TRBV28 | TGTGCCAGCAGTGGACAGACCCGCCTCACAGATACGCAGTATTTT | CASSGQTRLTDTQYF
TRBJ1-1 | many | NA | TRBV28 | TGTGCCAGCAGTTTAATCGCTGAAGCTTTCTTT | CASSLIAEAFF
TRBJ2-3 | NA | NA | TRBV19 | TGTGCCAGTAGTATCAAGTGGTATTTT | CASSIKWYF
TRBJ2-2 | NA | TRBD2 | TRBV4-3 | TGCGCCAGCAGCCAAGATACAGCGGGAGGGCGGAGCACCGGGGAGCTGTTTTTT | CASSQDTAGGRSTGELFF
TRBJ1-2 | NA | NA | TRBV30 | TGTGCCTGGAGTACGGGGGCTGGCTATGGCTACACCTTC | CAWSTGAGYGYTF
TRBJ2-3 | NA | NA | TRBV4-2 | TGTGCCAGCAGCCACCAGTGGGGGGAACACGCAGATACGCAGTATTTT | CASSHQWGEHADTQYF
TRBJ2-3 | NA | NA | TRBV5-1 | TGCGCCAGCAGCTTGGAGGGGTCAGATACGCAGTATTTT | CASSLEGSDTQYF
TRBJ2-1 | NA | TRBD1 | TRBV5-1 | TGCGCCAGCAAGACCCACCGGACAGGGTTTTACAATGAGCAGTTCTTC | CASKTHRTGFYNEQFF
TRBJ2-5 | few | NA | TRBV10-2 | TGCGCCAGCAGTGAGTCGCCGGACTGGGGAGGGACCCAGTACTTC | CASSESPDWGGTQYF
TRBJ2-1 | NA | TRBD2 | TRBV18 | TGTGCCAGCTCACCAGGTAGCGGGAGTGGGAATGAGCAGTTCTTC | CASSPGSGSGNEQFF
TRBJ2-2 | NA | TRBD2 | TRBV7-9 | TGTGCCAGCAGCTTAGGGACTAGCGGGGTAAACACCGGGGAGCTGTTTTTT | CASSLGTSGVNTGELFF
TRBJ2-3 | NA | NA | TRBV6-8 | TGTGCCAGCAGCCTTGCCGGGACAGATACGCAGTATTTT | CASSLAGTDTQYF
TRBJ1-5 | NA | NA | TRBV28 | TGTGCCAGCATGGGGGTAGTTCAGCCCCAGCATTTT | CASMGVVQPQHF
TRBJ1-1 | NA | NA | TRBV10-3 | TGTGCCATCAGATGGGACCCAAAGAACACTGAAGCTTTCTTT | CAIRWDPKNTEAFF
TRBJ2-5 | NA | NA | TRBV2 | TGTGCCAGCACGCGGGGGCAGCAAGAGACCCAGTACTTC | CASTRGQQETQYF
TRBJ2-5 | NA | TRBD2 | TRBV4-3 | TGCGCCAGCAGCCAAGAGCCTAGCGGGAGGGGAGAGACCCAGTACTTC | CASSQEPSGRGETQYF
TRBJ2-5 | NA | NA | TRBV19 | TGTGCCAGTAGTAGCCCAGGGCGCCAAGAGACCCAGTACTTC | CASSSPGRQETQYF
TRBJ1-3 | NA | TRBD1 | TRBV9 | TGTGCCAGCAGCGTAGGGACAGGGGGCAACTCTGGAAACACCATATATTTT | CASSVGTGGNSGNTIYF
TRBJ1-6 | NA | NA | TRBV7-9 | TGTGCCAGCAGCTTAAGCTATAATTCACCCCTCCACTTT | CASSLSYNSPLHF
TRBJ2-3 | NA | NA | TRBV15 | TGTGCCACCGCCCCCGGGGAGAGCACAGATACGCAGTATTTT | CATAPGESTDTQYF
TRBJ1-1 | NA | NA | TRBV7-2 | TGTGCCAGCAGCTTAGCCAACATGAACACTGAAGCTTTCTTT | CASSLANMNTEAFF
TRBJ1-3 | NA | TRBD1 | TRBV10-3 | TGTGCCATCAGTGAGTCGCGGGGACAGTTTAGGGGAAACACCATATATTTT | CAISESRGQFRGNTIYF
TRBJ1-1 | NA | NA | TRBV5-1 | TGCGCCAGCAGCTTGGACCCAGGGGCGACGAACACTGAAGCTTTCTTT | CASSLDPGATNTEAFF
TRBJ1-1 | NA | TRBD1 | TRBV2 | TGTGCCAGCAGTGAAGAGGGGACAGGGATGAACACTGAAGCTTTCTTT | CASSEEGTGMNTEAFF
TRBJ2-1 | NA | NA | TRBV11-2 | TGTGCCAGCAGCTTAGATGTGGGTGGTGAGCAGTTCTTC | CASSLDVGGEQFF
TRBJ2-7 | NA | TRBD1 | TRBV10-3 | TGTGCCACGCGGACAGGGCAGCCCTACGAGCAGTACTTC | CATRTGQPYEQYF
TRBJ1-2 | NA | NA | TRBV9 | TGTGCCAGCAACAAAGGGGGGCGGACTGGCTACACCTTC | CASNKGGRTGYTF
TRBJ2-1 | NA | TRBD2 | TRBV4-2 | TGTGCCAGCAGCCAGGCTAGCGGGAGAAATGAGCAGTTCTTC | CASSQASGRNEQFF
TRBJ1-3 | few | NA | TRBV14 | TGTGCCAGCAGCCAGGGGGCGACGGGAAACACCATATATTTT | CASSQGATGNTIYF
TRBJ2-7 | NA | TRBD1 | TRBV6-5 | TGTGCCAGCACCCCCCTGGACAGGGGCGGCGAGCAGTACTTC | CASTPLDRGGEQYF
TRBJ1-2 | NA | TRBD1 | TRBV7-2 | TGTGCCAGCAGCTTATTCCCGGGACAGGGACTAGAGGGCTACACCTTC | CASSLFPGQGLEGYTF
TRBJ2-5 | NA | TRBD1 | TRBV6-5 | TGTGCCAGCAGTTACGACAGGGGCCATCAAGAGACCCAGTACTTC | CASSYDRGHQETQYF
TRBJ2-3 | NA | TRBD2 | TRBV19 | TGTGCCAGTAGTGGCGGGGTACAGGGGACTTGGACTAGCGGCGACACAGATACGCAGTATTTT | CASSGGVQGTWTSGDTDTQYF
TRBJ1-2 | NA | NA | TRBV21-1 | TGTGCCAGCACCAACGGGGATAACTATGGCTACACCTTC | CASTNGDNYGYTF
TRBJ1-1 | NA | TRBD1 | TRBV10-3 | TGTGCCATCAGGACCGGGACAGGCTACACTGAAGCTTTCTTT | CAIRTGTGYTEAFF
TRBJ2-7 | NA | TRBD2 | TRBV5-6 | TGTGCCAGCAGCCCTGGACTAGCGGTACCCTACGAGCAGTACTTC | CASSPGLAVPYEQYF
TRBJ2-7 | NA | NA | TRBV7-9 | TGTGCCAGCAGATCCTCGGGGGCCTACGAGCAGTACTTC | CASRSSGAYEQYF
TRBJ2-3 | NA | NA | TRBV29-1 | TGCAGCGTGGCGGGACGACGAAGTACAGATACGCAGTATTTT | CSVAGRRSTDTQYF